This T cell receptor beta chain was profiled in a study of blood T cell repertoires in COVID-19. Using immunoSEQ multiplex PCR, the repertoire was profiled, and TCRdb retains in-frame clones only, with some absent. The sample includes around 310,000 clones, around nine tenths seen only once; the top ten take over 9%. This clone was seen more than once but under ten times. Material for sequencing was PBMCs or T cells enriched from blood (not recorded which). The TCR was taken from a woman between 25 and 40 years old who had recovered from COVID-19.

Here the CDR3 reads CASSPSSSFEAFF. As DNA, the CDR3 is TGTGCCAGCTCACCATCCTCCAGTTTTGAAGCTTTCTTT. J is TRBJ1-1 and V is TRBV18; D gene ambiguous. Per germline, CDR1 KGHSH and CDR2 LQKENI. The CDR3 has 13 amino acids. V shed 2 bases and J shed 7 bases, with 11 bases lying between them.